The rows below give T cell receptor beta chains drawn from one sample of a study of cytomegalovirus exposure and HLA in healthy donors. Profiled with immunoSEQ multiplex PCR; TCRdb holds only in-frame clones, not every one. The sample records under 200,000 clones, approximately 80% being singletons. The specimen sequenced was PBMCs. Receptors originate from a man between 60 and 75 years old in good health and CMV-seronegative. The CDR3 runs from the conserved cysteine through the conserved F or W. D genes are given only for firm matches. The size field is filled for only some rows; it gives once, few, many or a size class.

j_gene	v_gene	abundance	d_gene	CDR3aa	CDR3nt
TRBJ1-4	TRBV5-1	.	TRBD1	CASREGGLGQGPTPNEKLFF	TGCGCCAGCAGAGAGGGGGGTTTGGGACAGGGGCCCACCCCTAATGAAAAACTGTTTTTT
TRBJ2-1	TRBV28	many	.	CASSRDKQEQFF	TGTGCCAGCAGCAGGGACAAACAGGAGCAGTTCTTC
TRBJ2-1	TRBV6-8	.	TRBD2	CASSARGSGGNNEQFF	TGTGCCAGCAGTGCCCGGGGTAGCGGGGGAAACAATGAGCAGTTCTTC
TRBJ2-7	TRBV7-9	.	.	CSSSLAQGGTYEQYF	TGTTCCAGCAGCTTAGCACAAGGAGGTACCTACGAGCAGTACTTC
TRBJ1-2	TRBV29-1	.	TRBD1	CSVDFLGTGTGYTF	TGCAGCGTTGATTTTCTAGGGACAGGGACGGGCTACACCTTC
TRBJ2-3	TRBV6-5	.	.	CASSRGTTDTQYF	TGTGCCAGCAGCCGCGGGACCACAGATACGCAGTATTTT
TRBJ2-3	TRBV4-1	.	TRBD2	CASSQEPTSGGVDTQYF	TGCGCCAGCAGCCAAGAACCGACTAGCGGGGGGGTAGATACGCAGTATTTT
TRBJ2-7	TRBV7-9	few	.	CSSSVTGFGLAPYEQYF	TGTTCCAGCAGCGTCACGGGTTTCGGACTTGCCCCCTACGAGCAGTACTTC
TRBJ2-1	TRBV5-1	.	.	CASSLARGTSYNEQFF	TGCGCCAGCAGCTTGGCCAGGGGTACCTCCTACAATGAGCAGTTCTTC
TRBJ1-2	TRBV29-1	few	TRBD1	CSVEMGQSPLYGYTF	TGCAGCGTTGAAATGGGACAGTCACCCTTATATGGCTACACCTTC
TRBJ2-2	TRBV4-3	.	TRBD1	CASSQDRGFSGELFF	TGCGCCAGCAGCCAAGACAGGGGGTTCAGCGGGGAGCTGTTTTTT
TRBJ1-3	TRBV5-6	.	TRBD1	CASSLRTGGAGGNTIYF	TGTGCCAGCAGCCTAAGGACAGGGGGCGCCGGTGGAAACACCATATATTTT
TRBJ2-2	TRBV6-4	.	.	CASSEFYPGANTGELFF	TGTGCCAGCAGTGAGTTTTATCCAGGGGCGAACACCGGGGAGCTGTTTTTT
TRBJ2-5	TRBV5-8	few	TRBD1	CASRGTGVEETQYF	TGTGCCAGCAGGGGGACAGGGGTAGAAGAGACCCAGTACTTC
TRBJ1-1	TRBV7-9	.	TRBD1	CASSSGSRGQGTEAFF	TGTGCCAGCAGCTCAGGATCCAGGGGGCAGGGCACTGAAGCTTTCTTT
TRBJ2-7	TRBV6-5	.	TRBD2	CASRYFTSGRVYEQYF	TGTGCCAGCCGCTACTTCACTAGCGGGAGGGTCTACGAGCAGTACTTC
TRBJ2-1	TRBV11-2	once	.	CASSSTAVGEQFF	TGTGCCAGCAGCTCTACGGCGGTAGGTGAGCAGTTCTTC
TRBJ2-3	TRBV14	.	TRBD2	CASSQVRVGGRGTDTQYF	TGTGCCAGCAGCCAAGTCCGGGTTGGCGGGAGGGGCACAGATACGCAGTATTTT
TRBJ1-1	TRBV4-2	.	.	CASSQDRVQAFF	TGTGCCAGCAGCCAAGACAGGGTTCAAGCTTTCTTT
TRBJ2-3	TRBV2	.	TRBD2	CAGGQRTSGGWGADTQYF	TGTGCCGGAGGGCAAAGGACTAGCGGGGGGTGGGGCGCAGATACGCAGTATTTT
TRBJ1-2	TRBV6-5	.	.	CATRATATCGYTF	TGTGCCACCCGCGCGACTGCCACCTGTGGCTACACCTTC
TRBJ1-1	TRBV5-6	.	.	CASSLVLGGSMNTEAFF	TGTGCCAGCAGCTTGGTATTGGGGGGGTCCATGAACACTGAAGCTTTCTTT
TRBJ2-1	TRBV7-3	.	.	CASSLTLGAGSSYNEQFF	TGTGCCAGCAGCTTAACGTTGGGGGCGGGCAGCTCCTACAATGAGCAGTTCTTC
TRBJ2-1	TRBV7-2	.	.	CASSSNGHMGYEQFF	TGTGCCAGCAGTTCAAATGGGCACATGGGCTATGAGCAGTTCTTC
TRBJ2-3	TRBV5-1	.	TRBD2	CASSRSLAGGPDTQYF	TGCGCCAGCAGCCGGTCCCTAGCGGGGGGTCCAGATACGCAGTATTTT
TRBJ1-1	TRBV6-6	.	TRBD1	CASSGQGRNTEAFF	TGTGCCAGCAGTGGACAGGGACGGAACACTGAAGCTTTCTTT
TRBJ2-2	TRBV5-1	.	TRBD2	CASSPGLAGVPGELFF	TGCGCCAGCAGCCCAGGACTAGCGGGGGTCCCCGGGGAGCTGTTTTTT
TRBJ2-2	TRBV6-1	.	TRBD2	CASSDPGGVGTGELFF	TGTGCCAGCAGTGATCCGGGGGGGGTAGGGACCGGGGAGCTGTTTTTT
TRBJ1-3	TRBV28	.	.	CASSQQGSAGNTIYF	TGTGCCAGCAGTCAACAGGGTAGCGCTGGAAACACCATATATTTT
TRBJ2-7	TRBV6-5	.	TRBD2	CASGVRGGPYEQYF	TGTGCCAGCGGGGTACGGGGGGGACCCTACGAGCAGTACTTC
TRBJ1-4	TRBV25-1	few	.	CASSECGAPANEKLFF	TGTGCCAGCAGTGAATGTGGGGCTCCGGCTAATGAAAAACTGTTTTTT
TRBJ2-3	TRBV11-2	.	TRBD2	CASSLLASGEGDTQYF	TGTGCCAGCAGCTTATTAGCTAGCGGGGAGGGAGATACGCAGTATTTT
TRBJ1-6	TRBV5-1	.	.	CASSLSIRGLSSYNSPLHF	TGCGCCAGCAGCCTATCCATCAGGGGTTTGAGCTCCTATAATTCACCCCTCCACTTT
TRBJ2-3	TRBV19	.	TRBD2	CASSIASAGGADTQYF	TGTGCCAGTAGTATAGCCTCAGCGGGGGGCGCAGATACGCAGTATTTT
TRBJ1-6	TRBV4-1	.	.	CASSQQARGSSYNSPLHF	TGCGCCAGCAGCCAACAAGCCAGGGGAAGCTCCTATAATTCACCCCTCCACTTT
TRBJ2-1	TRBV5-1	.	TRBD1	CASSLQGVNEQFF	TGCGCCAGCAGCTTGCAGGGGGTGAATGAGCAGTTCTTC
TRBJ2-1	TRBV7-9	.	.	CASSLTSSYEQFF	TGTGCCAGCAGCTTAACTAGCTCCTATGAGCAGTTCTTC
TRBJ2-3	TRBV6-1	.	.	CASSAGPSTDTQYF	TGTGCCAGCAGCGCAGGGCCTAGCACAGATACGCAGTATTTT
TRBJ2-1	TRBV5-1	.	TRBD2	CASSSRTSGSLDEQFF	TGCGCCAGCAGCTCAAGGACTAGCGGGAGTCTAGATGAGCAGTTCTTC
TRBJ1-2	TRBV5-1	.	TRBD1	CASSPRPGGQDGYTF	TGCGCCAGCAGCCCCCGTCCAGGGGGCCAGGATGGCTACACCTTC
TRBJ1-2	TRBV21-1	.	.	CASSKEETREACRIRNYGYTF	TGTGCCAGCAGCAAAGAAGAGACTCGTGAGGCGTGCCGGATTAGAAACTATGGCTACACCTTC
TRBJ2-2	TRBV15	few	.	CATSRAGVTGELFF	TGTGCCACCAGCAGGGCAGGGGTTACCGGGGAGCTGTTTTTT
TRBJ2-1	TRBV6-4	.	TRBD2	CASSATSGGAQFF	TGTGCCAGCAGTGCGACTAGCGGGGGGGCTCAGTTCTTC
TRBJ1-2	TRBV29-1	.	.	CSVVLFDNTLAGYTF	TGCAGCGTTGTTCTGTTCGACAACACCCTTGCTGGCTACACCTTC
TRBJ2-7	TRBV6-5	.	TRBD1	CASKNGRGLYEQYF	TGTGCCAGCAAAAACGGCAGGGGGCTCTACGAGCAGTACTTC
TRBJ1-1	TRBV6-1	few	TRBD1	CASRRGQFEAFF	TGTGCCAGCAGGAGGGGACAGTTTGAAGCTTTCTTT
TRBJ2-2	TRBV2	.	.	CASCPTSRLVGELFF	TGTGCCAGCTGCCCCACGTCGCGCTTAGTCGGGGAGCTGTTTTTT
TRBJ2-7	TRBV4-1	few	TRBD1	CASSLTGGNLIDEQYF	TGCGCCAGCAGCCTTACAGGGGGCAATCTCATCGACGAGCAGTACTTC
TRBJ2-2	TRBV5-1	.	TRBD2	CASRRKGEGLAGELFF	TGCGCCAGCAGACGAAAAGGGGAGGGCCTCGCCGGGGAGCTGTTTTTT
TRBJ1-1	TRBV27	.	TRBD1	CASSPRGRNTEAFF	TGTGCCAGCTCGCCAAGGGGGCGGAACACTGAAGCTTTCTTT
TRBJ2-2	TRBV4-1	.	.	CASSPVLAIGTGELFF	TGCGCCAGCAGCCCAGTCCTAGCGATCGGCACCGGGGAGCTGTTTTTT
TRBJ2-3	TRBV11-3	.	.	CASSLTVPGHQSTDTQYF	TGTGCCAGCAGCCTAACCGTTCCGGGACACCAAAGCACAGATACGCAGTATTTT
TRBJ1-2	TRBV18	.	TRBD1	CASSRGTGNNYGYTF	TGTGCCAGCTCACGCGGGACAGGGAATAACTATGGCTACACCTTC
TRBJ1-5	TRBV2	once	TRBD1	CASSDHGQGRSNQPQNF	TGTGCCAGCAGTGATCATGGACAGGGCCGTAGCAATCAGCCCCAGAATTTT
TRBJ1-1	TRBV28	.	.	CASSLLANTEAFF	TGTGCCAGCAGTTTACTGGCGAACACTGAAGCTTTCTTT
TRBJ2-5	TRBV5-1	.	.	CASSLGEGGYQETQYF	TGCGCCAGCAGCTTGGGTGAAGGGGGATACCAAGAGACCCAGTACTTC
TRBJ2-7	TRBV18	.	TRBD1	CASSQPQGAKSYEQYF	TGTGCCAGCTCACAACCACAGGGGGCAAAGTCCTACGAGCAGTACTTC
TRBJ1-5	TRBV5-1	once	TRBD1	CASSPGQGNQPQHF	TGCGCCAGCAGCCCCGGACAGGGAAATCAGCCCCAGCATTTT